This T cell receptor beta chain came from a study of Graves' ophthalmopathy and Graves' hyperthyroidism. Findings of the study overall: A 13-signature model separated ophthalmopathy from stable hyperthyroidism, reaching 85% to 90% sensitivity and roughly 82% specificity cross-validated.

Hyperthyroidism is called stable when no ophthalmopathy develops within 18 months of follow-up. The hyperthyroidism patients had a new diagnosis of under 2 months' duration and were aged 18 to 65. Clinicians diagnosed using symptoms, serum thyroxine, TRAb, thyroid ultrasound and orbital computed tomography. Amplification targeted the TCR beta CDR3 regions, with RNA transcripts as the source material. RT-PCR with HTBI primers came first, then second-round multiplex PCR. From the multiplex PCR reads, TCRdb called clonotypes with MiXCR, one entry per CDR3 protein. Found here are some 370,000 distinct CDR3 sequences, 15% to 20% of them singletons; the top ten hold roughly 2.3%. The CDR3 extends over 14 amino acids. Germline V gene data show CDR1 as MNHGY and CDR2 as SAAAGT. After removal of 5 bases from V and 2 bases from J, the junction contained 6 bases not matched to a gene. Worth noting for this clonotype: The target antigen is unknown.

This receptor was obtained from an adult woman with stable Graves' hyperthyroidism. The rearrangement joins TRBV6-8 to TRBJ2-7; TRBD1 aligns across 7 bases. Sequences were obtained from peripheral blood. The CDR3 is CASSADRNPYEQYF. For the CDR3, the DNA is TGTGCCAGCAGTGCGGACAGGAATCCCTACGAGCAGTACTTC.